These 11 T cell receptor beta chains came from one sample sequenced in a study of control samples from healthy donors and cancer patients. Data came from immunoSEQ multiplex PCR; TCRdb stores just in-frame clones and leaves some out. The sample consists of approximately 140,000 clones, 80% to 95% of them appearing once. Sequencing was carried out using blood. These receptors were obtained from a man aged 18 to 30 in good health.

The CDR3 protein is CASSLVRDRGEAFF. The CDR3 coding sequence is TGTGCCAGCAGCTTAGTAAGGGACAGGGGTGAAGCTTTCTTT. The chain recombines TRBV7-9 with TRBJ1-1, with 10 positions matching TRBD1. With 1 base clipped from V and 7 bases from J, the junction kept 3 bases outside the gene matches. The CDR3 totals 14 residues. Germline V gene lookup returns CDR1 SEHNR and CDR2 FQNEAQ (reference sequence).

This chain connects TRBV7-9 to TRBJ2-2; D gene unclear. The length of the CDR3 is 12 residues. Germline V lookup: CDR1 SEHNR, CDR2 FQNEAQ (reference sequence). Trimming cost V 5 bases and J 6 bases, with 7 bases left between them. In DNA, the CDR3 is TGTGCCAGCAGCCTTCCATCCGGGGAGCTGTTTTTT. It specifies CASSLPSGELFF.

The chain recombines TRBV11-2 with TRBJ2-5, with D possibly TRBD1 on 6 matching bases. Germline V lookup: CDR1 SGHAT, CDR2 FQNNGV. The CDR3 covers 14 residues. V was trimmed by 5 bases and J by 1 base, leaving 11 bases between them. The CDR3, as DNA: TGTGCCAGCAGCAGAAGGACAGTCCAAGAGACCCAGTACTTC. Residues: CASSRRTVQETQYF.

CDR3 residues: CASSLILSGGGDEQFF. The CDR3, as DNA: TGTGCCAGCAGTTTAATCCTCAGCGGGGGGGGAGATGAGCAGTTCTTC. V and J are TRBV5-4 and TRBJ2-1; TRBD2 matches at 10 bases. Germline V gives CDR1 SGHNT, CDR2 YYREEE (reference sequence). The V and J ends lost 5 bases and 8 bases, in that order; junction bases with no gene match: 13. The CDR3 has 16 residues. The entire variable domain, with the rest obtained from reference TRBV5-4 and TRBJ2-1, is as follows: ETGVTQSPTHLIKTRGQQVTLRCSSQSGHNTVSWYQQALGQGPQFIFQYYREEENGRGNFPPRFSGLQFPNYSSELNVNALELDDSALYLCASSLILSGGGDEQFFGPGTRLTVL.

Only one count was recorded for this clone. The chain uses TRBV11-2 and TRBJ1-5; TRBD1 aligns across 9 bases. The CDR3 extends over 14 amino acids. J lost 4 bases, V lost 5 bases, and 3 bases had no gene match. Per germline, CDR1 SGHAT and CDR2 FQNNGV. CDR3 DNA sequence: TGTGCCAGCAGCATCGGGACAGGGAATCAGCCCCAGCATTTT. As protein: CASSIGTGNQPQHF.

This clone has a single count. This sequence joins TRBV7-2 and TRBJ2-5, with D tentatively TRBD2 (7 bases). CDR1 and CDR2 from the germline V gene are SGHTA and FQGNSA. Trimming left V 5 bases short and J 5 bases short, with 15 bases between. This CDR3 spans 14 amino acids. The CDR3 loop reads CASSPKGGWETQYF. Here the CDR3 DNA reads TGTGCCAGCAGCCCTAAGGGGGGGTGGGAGACCCAGTACTTC.

The chain employs TRBV9 and TRBJ2-1; the match to TRBD2 covers 10 bases. The CDR3 length is 16 residues. Germline CDR1 SGDLS, CDR2 YYNGEE. The ends lost 4 bases at V and 1 base at J; junction bases unmatched: 5. The CDR3 coding sequence is TGTGCCAGCAGCCCCCTTAGCGGGAGGTCCTACAATGAGCAGTTCTTC. This sequence encodes CASSPLSGRSYNEQFF.

This sequence joins TRBV19 and TRBJ1-2, with D perhaps TRBD1 (5 bases). Germline V gene lookup returns CDR1 LNHDA and CDR2 SQIVND (reference sequence). Trimming pared 7 bases from V and 6 bases from J, leaving 12 bases between. The CDR3 totals 12 residues. CDR3 nucleotides: TGTGCCAGTAAGATGGGGGGAAATGGCTACACCTTC. It codes for CASKMGGNGYTF.

The chain links TRBV7-8 to TRBJ2-7; D remains unclear. The V and J ends lost 5 bases and 0 bases respectively, with 5 bases between them. The CDR3 is 12 residues long. Germline V CDR1 and CDR2: SGHVS, FQNEAQ. In DNA, the CDR3 is TGTGCCAGCAGCCCAACCTCCTACGAGCAGTACTTC. This sequence encodes CASSPTSYEQYF.

J is TRBJ1-1 and V is TRBV15; a weak D match, TRBD1 (5 bases). CDR3 length equals 15 residues. Trimming shortened V by 5 bases and J by 6 bases, and 19 bases separated the two germline ends. Germline-derived CDR1 and CDR2 are LNHNV and YYDKDF (reference sequence). In nucleotides, the CDR3 is TGTGCCACCAGCGGCAACAGGTTTCCTCGGGCTGAAGCTTTCTTT. It yields the protein CATSGNRFPRAEAFF.

The genes are TRBV3-1 (or the pseudogene TRBV3-2) and TRBJ2-1, with D perhaps given as TRBD1 or TRBD2 (5 bases each). The CDR3 covers 16 residues. V was shortened by 1 base and J by 2 bases, with 12 bases between the two germline ends. The V gene's germline CDR1 is LGHDT and CDR2 YNNKEL (reference sequence). The CDR3 is CASSQVSGAPYNEQFF. CDR3 bases: TGTGCCAGCAGCCAAGTCTCCGGGGCCCCCTACAATGAGCAGTTCTTC.